Given below is one T cell receptor (beta chain) in context. What it recognizes is unknown. After removal of 4 bases from V and 3 bases from J, the junction contained 6 bases not matched to a gene. Per the germline V gene, CDR1 is SGHRS and CDR2 is YFSETQ. The CDR3 length is 17 residues. This record comes from a study of T cell responses to AZD1222 COVID-19 vaccine. Study-wide findings and caveats: Donors skewed white British and female; clonal diversity was possibly underestimated. The span of vaccine-associated CD4 TCRs extended across spike, with dominance at 160-218 and 743-854. Close to half of all spike-specific TCRs reportedly target regions of the variants that are unmutated.

Clones were read by immunoSEQ multiplex PCR, and TCRdb kept only the in-frame ones, dropping some. The repertoire has 130,000 to 150,000 clones, 85% to 95% of them found once; the top ten carry less than 15%. The sample here was peripheral blood, taken after recovery from COVID-19. The chain carries TRBV5-1 and TRBJ2-1; 14 bases line up with TRBD2. This receptor was obtained from an adult who had recovered from COVID-19. As DNA, the CDR3 is TGCGCCAGCAGCCCGGGACTAGCGGGAGACCGCTACAATGAGCAGTTCTTC. The encoded protein is CASSPGLAGDRYNEQFF. The full variable domain, its missing parts supplied by reference TRBV5-1 and TRBJ2-1, is KAGVTQTPRYLIKTRGQQVTLSCSPISGHRSVSWYQQTPGQGLQFLFEYFSETQRNKGNFPGRFSGRQFSNSRSEMNVSTLELGDSALYLCASSPGLAGDRYNEQFFGPGTRLTVL.